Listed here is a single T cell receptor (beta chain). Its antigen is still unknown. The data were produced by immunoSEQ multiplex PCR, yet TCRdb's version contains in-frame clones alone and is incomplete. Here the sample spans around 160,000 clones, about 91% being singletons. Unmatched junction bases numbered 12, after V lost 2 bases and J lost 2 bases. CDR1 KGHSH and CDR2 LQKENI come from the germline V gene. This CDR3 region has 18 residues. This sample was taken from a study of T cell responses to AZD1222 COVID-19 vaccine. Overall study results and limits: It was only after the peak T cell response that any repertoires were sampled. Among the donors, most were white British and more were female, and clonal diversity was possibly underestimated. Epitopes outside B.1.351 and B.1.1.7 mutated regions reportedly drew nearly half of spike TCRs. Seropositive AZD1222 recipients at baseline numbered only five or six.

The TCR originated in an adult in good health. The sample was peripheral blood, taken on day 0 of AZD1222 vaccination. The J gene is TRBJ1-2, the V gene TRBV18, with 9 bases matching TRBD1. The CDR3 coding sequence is TGTGCCAGCTCACCAACGGGGGGACAGGGAGTCTCCAACTATGGCTACACCTTC. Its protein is CASSPTGGQGVSNYGYTF.